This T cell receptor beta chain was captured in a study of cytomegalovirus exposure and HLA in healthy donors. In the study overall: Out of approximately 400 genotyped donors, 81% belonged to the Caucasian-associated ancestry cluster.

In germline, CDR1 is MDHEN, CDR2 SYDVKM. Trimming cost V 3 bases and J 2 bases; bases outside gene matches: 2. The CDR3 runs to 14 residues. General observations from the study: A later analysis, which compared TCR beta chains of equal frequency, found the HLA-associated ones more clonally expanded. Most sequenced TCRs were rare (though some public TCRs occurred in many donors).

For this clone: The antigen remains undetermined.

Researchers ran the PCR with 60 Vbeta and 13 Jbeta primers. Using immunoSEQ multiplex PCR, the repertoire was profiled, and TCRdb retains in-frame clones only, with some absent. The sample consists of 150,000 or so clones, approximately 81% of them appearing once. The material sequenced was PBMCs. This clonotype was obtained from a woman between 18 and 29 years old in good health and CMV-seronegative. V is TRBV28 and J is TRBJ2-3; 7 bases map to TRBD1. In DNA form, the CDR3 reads TGTGCCAGCAGTTTTAGGGGGCCCACAGATACGCAGTATTTT. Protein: CASSFRGPTDTQYF.